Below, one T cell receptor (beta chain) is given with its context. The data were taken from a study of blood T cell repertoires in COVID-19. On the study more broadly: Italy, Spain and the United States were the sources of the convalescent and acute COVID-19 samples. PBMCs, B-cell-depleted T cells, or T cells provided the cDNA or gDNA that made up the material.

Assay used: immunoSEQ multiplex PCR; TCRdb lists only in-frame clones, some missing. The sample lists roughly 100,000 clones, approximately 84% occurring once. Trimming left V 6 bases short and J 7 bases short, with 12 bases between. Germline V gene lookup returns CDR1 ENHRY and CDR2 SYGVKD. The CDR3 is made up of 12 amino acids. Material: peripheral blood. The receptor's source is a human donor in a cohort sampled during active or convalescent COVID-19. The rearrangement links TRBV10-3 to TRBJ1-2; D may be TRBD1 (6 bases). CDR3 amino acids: CAIRPQGSGYTF. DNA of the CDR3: TGTGCCATCAGACCGCAGGGGTCTGGCTACACCTTC.